This T cell receptor (beta chain) originates from a study of Tregs in tolerant kidney transplant recipients. CDR3 size: 13 residues. V was pared by 8 bases and J by 0 bases, with 8 bases between. CDR1 and CDR2 (germline): MNHNY, SVGAGI (reference sequence). Measured with immunoSEQ multiplex PCR; TCRdb has only the in-frame clones, and not every one. The table includes about 83,000 clones, 95% to 98% detected once. The rearrangement uses TRBV6-6 and TRBJ1-5; TRBD1 is a possible D gene (5 bases). The source is a human donor who received a combined kidney and bone marrow transplant. The sequencing used CD4+ T cells from blood, collected before the transplant. CDR3 bases: TGTGCCAGCCCGGACAATAGCAATCAGCCCCAGCATTTT. Its translation is CASPDNSNQPQHF.